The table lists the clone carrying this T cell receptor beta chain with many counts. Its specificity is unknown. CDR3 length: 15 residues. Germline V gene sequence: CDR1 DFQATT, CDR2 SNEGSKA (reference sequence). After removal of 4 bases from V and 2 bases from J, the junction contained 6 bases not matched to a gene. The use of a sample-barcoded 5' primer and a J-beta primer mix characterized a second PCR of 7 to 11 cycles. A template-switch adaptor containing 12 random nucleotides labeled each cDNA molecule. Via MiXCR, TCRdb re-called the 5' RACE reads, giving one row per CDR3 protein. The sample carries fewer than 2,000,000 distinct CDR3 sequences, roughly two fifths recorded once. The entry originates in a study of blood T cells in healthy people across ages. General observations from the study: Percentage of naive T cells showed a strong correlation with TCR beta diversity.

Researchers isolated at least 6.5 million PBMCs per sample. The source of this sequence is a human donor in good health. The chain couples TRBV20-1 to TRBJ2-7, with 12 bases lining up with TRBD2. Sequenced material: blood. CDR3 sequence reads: CSAKRTSGDPYEQYF. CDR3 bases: TGCAGTGCTAAAAGGACTAGCGGGGACCCCTACGAGCAGTACTTC.